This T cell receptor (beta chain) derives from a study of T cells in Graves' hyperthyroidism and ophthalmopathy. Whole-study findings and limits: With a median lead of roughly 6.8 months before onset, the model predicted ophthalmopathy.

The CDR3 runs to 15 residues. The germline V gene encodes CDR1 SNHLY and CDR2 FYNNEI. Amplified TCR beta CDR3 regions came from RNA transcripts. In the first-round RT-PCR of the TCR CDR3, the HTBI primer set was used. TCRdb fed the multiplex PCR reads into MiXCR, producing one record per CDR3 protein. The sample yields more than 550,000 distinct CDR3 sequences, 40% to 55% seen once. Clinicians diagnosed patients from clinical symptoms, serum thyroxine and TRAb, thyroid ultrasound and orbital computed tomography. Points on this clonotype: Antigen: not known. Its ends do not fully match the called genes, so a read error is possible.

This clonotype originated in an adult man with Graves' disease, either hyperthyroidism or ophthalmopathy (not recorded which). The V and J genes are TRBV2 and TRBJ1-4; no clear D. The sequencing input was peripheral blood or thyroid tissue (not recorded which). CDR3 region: CANSVPYSTNEKLFF. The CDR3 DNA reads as TGTGCCAACAGTGTTCCCTATTCAACTAATGAAAAACTGTTTTTT.